The rows below give T cell receptor beta chains drawn from one sample of a study of shared clonotypes between healthy human individuals. Libraries were prepared by immunoSEQ multiplex PCR; TCRdb keeps only in-frame clonotypes and omits some of them. The table records millions of clones, 85% to 95% of them present only once. Material: naive CD4+ T cells from PBMCs. Receptor source: a young man in good health. Some clones in this sample may be carry-over from other donors' samples. Each CDR3 is given with its conserved first and last residue. The D gene is left open where the match is weak. Some rows mark clone size as missing; the rest say once, few, many or name a class of expanded clone.

V	size	D	J	CDR3	DNA
TRBV9	-	-	TRBJ2-2	CASSGGTGLLRDTGELFF	TGTGCCAGCAGCGGCGGAACGGGTCTCCTCAGGGACACCGGGGAGCTGTTTTTT
TRBV2	-	-	TRBJ2-3	CASRPDSPSTDTQYF	TGTGCCAGCAGGCCGGATAGCCCTAGCACAGATACGCAGTATTTT
TRBV11-2	-	-	TRBJ2-3	CASSLRPGRGGADTQYF	TGTGCCAGCAGCTTACGACCCGGCCGGGGAGGAGCAGATACGCAGTATTTT
TRBV28	-	-	TRBJ2-1	CASSELRNEQFF	TGTGCCAGCAGTGAGCTCAGAAATGAGCAGTTCTTC
TRBV7-2	-	-	TRBJ2-5	CASSLDGRRAQYF	TGTGCCAGCAGCTTAGATGGGAGGAGGGCCCAGTACTTC
TRBV4-2	-	TRBD2	TRBJ2-3	CASSDASGTGADTQYF	TGTGCCAGCAGCGACGCTAGCGGGACCGGGGCAGATACGCAGTATTTT
TRBV5-5	once	-	TRBJ2-2	CASSFTMDVRTGELFF	TGTGCCAGCAGCTTCACAATGGATGTGAGGACCGGGGAGCTGTTTTTT
TRBV6-1	-	-	TRBJ1-2	CASSGGAGEYYGYTF	TGTGCCAGCAGTGGGGGGGCAGGGGAGTACTATGGCTACACCTTC
TRBV28	-	TRBD1	TRBJ1-1	CASSPLPGQGTYAAFF	TGTGCCAGCAGTCCATTACCGGGACAGGGGACGTATGCAGCTTTCTTT
TRBV21-1	-	-	TRBJ2-4	CASRVGTSGRHIQYF	TGTGCCAGCAGAGTCGGGACTAGCGGGAGGCACATTCAGTACTTC
TRBV28	-	-	TRBJ1-1	CASRQGRTEAFF	TGTGCCAGCAGGCAGGGGAGGACTGAAGCTTTCTTT
TRBV5-6	once	TRBD2	TRBJ2-1	CASSLLGTSGDNEQFF	TGTGCCAGCAGCTTATTAGGGACTAGCGGGGACAATGAGCAGTTCTTC
TRBV10-1	-	-	TRBJ2-7	CASSPGPSYEQYF	TGCGCCAGCAGTCCGGGACCTTCGTACGAGCAGTACTTC
TRBV28	-	-	TRBJ2-6	CASSSGHSGANVLTF	TGTGCCAGCAGTTCAGGCCACTCTGGGGCCAACGTCCTGACTTTC
TRBV5-1	-	-	TRBJ2-2	CASSRLRETNTGELFF	TGCGCCAGCAGCCGACTCAGGGAGACGAACACCGGGGAGCTGTTTTTT
TRBV5-4	-	-	TRBJ2-3	CASSSLVAETDTQYF	TGTGCCAGCTCCAGTTTGGTAGCGGAGACAGATACGCAGTATTTT
TRBV5-1	once	TRBD1	TRBJ2-5	CASSLTVGTGQETQYF	TGCGCCAGCAGCTTGACCGTAGGGACAGGCCAAGAGACCCAGTACTTC
TRBV5-1	-	-	TRBJ2-3	CASSPPPGGQGTDTQYF	TGCGCCAGCAGCCCGCCCCCCGGGGGACAAGGCACAGATACGCAGTATTTT
TRBV18	-	-	TRBJ2-1	CASSPGGIRYNEQFF	TGTGCCAGCTCACCGGGCGGGATACGCTACAATGAGCAGTTCTTC
TRBV6-5	-	-	TRBJ2-5	CASRKTDVVGETQYF	TGTGCCAGCAGAAAGACGGACGTGGTGGGAGAGACCCAGTACTTC
TRBV6-5	-	TRBD1	TRBJ1-2	CASSWDRGFPDGYTF	TGTGCCAGCAGTTGGGACAGGGGGTTCCCCGATGGCTACACCTTC
TRBV5-1	once	TRBD2	TRBJ2-7	CASSPGGTPPYEQYF	TGCGCCAGCAGCCCCGGGGGGACTCCGCCCTACGAGCAGTACTTC
TRBV28	-	TRBD1	TRBJ1-1	CASSLIGQGKAFF	TGTGCCAGCAGTTTAATAGGACAGGGCAAAGCTTTCTTT
TRBV6-5	-	TRBD1	TRBJ1-2	CASSSHTGGRDGYTF	TGTGCCAGCAGTTCCCACACAGGGGGTAGAGATGGCTACACCTTC
TRBV14	-	-	TRBJ2-1	CASSQDEWEYNEQFF	TGTGCCAGCAGCCAAGACGAGTGGGAGTACAATGAGCAGTTCTTC
TRBV4-1	-	TRBD1	TRBJ1-5	CASSHLGQKNQPQHF	TGCGCCAGCAGCCACCTGGGACAGAAAAATCAGCCCCAGCATTTT
TRBV10-2	-	TRBD1	TRBJ1-1	CASSESLDRVVVTEAFF	TGCGCCAGCAGTGAGTCGCTGGACAGGGTAGTGGTGACTGAAGCTTTCTTT
TRBV7-2	once	TRBD2	TRBJ2-1	CASSLRTSGIVAEQFF	TGTGCCAGCAGCCTCCGGACTAGCGGGATTGTGGCTGAGCAGTTCTTC
TRBV5-1	-	TRBD2	TRBJ2-3	CASSLFGGDPDTQYF	TGCGCCAGCAGCTTGTTCGGGGGGGACCCAGATACGCAGTATTTT
TRBV7-6	-	-	TRBJ2-7	CASSEVGREQYF	TGTGCCAGCAGCGAGGTGGGGCGGGAGCAGTACTTC
TRBV5-1	once	-	TRBJ1-4	CASSRTSNEKLFF	TGCGCCAGCAGTAGGACCTCTAATGAAAAACTGTTTTTT
TRBV18	-	TRBD1	TRBJ2-7	CASSPAGTGTPYF	TGTGCCAGCTCACCGGCCGGGACAGGGACCCCGTACTTC
TRBV29-1	-	-	TRBJ1-4	CSVGTGPNEKLFF	TGCAGCGTTGGAACAGGGCCTAATGAAAAACTGTTTTTT
TRBV7-3	-	TRBD2	TRBJ2-3	CASSLGTSGSVQYF	TGTGCCAGCAGCTTGGGGACTAGCGGGAGCGTGCAGTATTTT
TRBV5-1	-	-	TRBJ2-2	CASSGSGSGELFF	TGCGCCAGCAGCGGGAGTGGGTCCGGGGAGCTGTTTTTT
TRBV7-2	-	TRBD2	TRBJ2-7	CASSVGLAGVYEQYF	TGTGCCAGCAGCGTGGGACTAGCGGGAGTCTACGAGCAGTACTTC
TRBV5-1	-	-	TRBJ2-7	CASSDDGVYEQYF	TGCGCCAGCAGCGACGACGGGGTCTACGAGCAGTACTTC
TRBV20-1	-	-	TRBJ1-2	CSTTRGYGYTF	TGCAGTACGACCCGGGGCTATGGCTACACCTTC
TRBV2	once	TRBD1	TRBJ2-1	CASSGTGGNEQFF	TGTGCCAGCTCCGGGACAGGGGGCAATGAGCAGTTCTTC
TRBV6-1	-	TRBD2	TRBJ2-1	CASSPSGARNEQFF	TGTGCCAGCAGCCCTAGCGGAGCTCGCAATGAGCAGTTCTTC
TRBV4-1	-	-	TRBJ1-1	CASSPFAWGLDTEAFF	TGCGCCAGCAGCCCTTTCGCATGGGGGTTGGACACTGAAGCTTTCTTT
TRBV29-1	-	-	TRBJ1-1	CSVEQYRVGTEAFF	TGCAGCGTTGAGCAGTACAGGGTGGGCACTGAAGCTTTCTTT
TRBV9	-	-	TRBJ2-6	CASSVASSSGANVLTF	TGTGCCAGCAGCGTGGCGTCGAGCTCTGGGGCCAACGTCCTGACTTTC
TRBV7-3	-	-	TRBJ1-2	CASSFPVGASWNYGYTF	TGTGCCAGCAGCTTCCCCGTGGGGGCGTCGTGGAACTATGGCTACACCTTC
TRBV7-6	-	-	TRBJ2-3	CASSARGGTSTDTQYF	TGTGCCAGCAGCGCTCGGGGAGGCACTAGCACAGATACGCAGTATTTT
TRBV27	-	TRBD1	TRBJ2-7	CASSPRDSPYEQYF	TGTGCCAGCAGCCCCCGGGACAGCCCCTACGAGCAGTACTTC
TRBV6-1	-	-	TRBJ2-5	CASIWGETLQETQYF	TGTGCCAGCATTTGGGGGGAAACCCTCCAAGAGACCCAGTACTTC
TRBV9	-	TRBD2	TRBJ2-2	CASSVSGGRATGELFF	TGTGCCAGCAGCGTATCTGGCGGGAGGGCCACCGGGGAGCTGTTTTTT
TRBV14	-	TRBD2	TRBJ2-5	CASSHRAVGGETQYF	TGTGCCAGCAGCCACCGAGCGGTCGGGGGGGAGACCCAGTACTTC
TRBV5-1	-	TRBD1	TRBJ2-3	CASSSDRAGDTQYF	TGCGCCAGCAGCTCTGACAGGGCAGGAGATACGCAGTATTTT
TRBV28	-	TRBD1	TRBJ1-2	CASRDFSGTGGGYGYTF	TGTGCCAGCAGAGATTTCTCCGGGACAGGGGGCGGGTATGGCTACACCTTC
TRBV29-1	-	-	TRBJ1-3	CSVEDRSSGNTIYF	TGCAGCGTTGAGGACAGAAGCTCTGGAAACACCATATATTTT
TRBV10-2	-	-	TRBJ1-1	CASFSGGGALYTEAFF	TGCGCCAGCTTTAGCGGTGGGGGGGCTTTGTACACTGAAGCTTTCTTT
TRBV28	-	-	TRBJ2-7	CATMGSSYEQYF	TGTGCCACCATGGGCAGCTCCTACGAGCAGTACTTC
TRBV5-1	-	TRBD2	TRBJ2-5	CASEVRGGETQYF	TGCGCCAGCGAGGTCCGGGGGGGAGAGACCCAGTACTTC
TRBV10-3	-	-	TRBJ1-6	CAIRQTDTNSPLHF	TGTGCCATCAGACAGACGGACACGAATTCACCCCTCCACTTT
TRBV9	-	TRBD1	TRBJ1-3	CASSLQTGLGNTIYF	TGTGCCAGCAGCTTACAGACAGGGCTAGGAAACACCATATATTTT